The 4 T cell receptor beta chains below come from one sample, sequenced in a study of cytomegalovirus exposure and HLA in healthy donors. The PCR ran on 60 Vbeta and 13 Jbeta primers. Repertoires were generated with immunoSEQ multiplex PCR, while TCRdb's copy carries only in-frame clones and drops some. The table lists more than 150,000 clones, 84% of them singletons, with around 1.2% in the top ten. Sequenced: PBMCs. The source of these receptors is a girl aged 2 to 10 in good health and CMV-seropositive.

This chain connects TRBV12-5 to TRBJ2-1, with TRBD2 as a possible D gene (5 bases). Trimming took off 0 bases at V and 0 bases at J, with 12 bases between the two ends. The V gene's germline CDR1 is LGHNT and CDR2 FRNRAP. This CDR3 has 17 amino acids. The CDR3 spells CASGLVRGGISYNEQFF. DNA for the CDR3: TGTGCTAGTGGTTTGGTACGGGGTGGGATCTCCTACAATGAGCAGTTCTTC. The variable domain in full, completed from reference TRBV12-5 and TRBJ2-1, reads DARVTQTPRHKVTEMGQEVTMRCQPILGHNTVFWYRQTMMQGLELLAYFRNRAPLDDSGMPKDRFSAEMPDATLATLKIQPSEPRDSAVYFCASGLVRGGISYNEQFFGPGTRLTVL.

The chain carries TRBV28 and TRBJ2-7, with 8 bases that match TRBD1. Germline V gene sequence: CDR1 MDHEN, CDR2 SYDVKM. CDR3 length equals 16 residues. The ends lost 7 bases at V and 5 bases at J; junction bases unmatched: 16. The CDR3 nucleotides read TGTGCCAGCACCGTAGGCCGGGACAGGCTTTCCAACGAGCAGTACTTC. Protein product: CASTVGRDRLSNEQYF.

V and J are TRBV5-4 and TRBJ1-5; the D is unclear. CDR3 length: 14 amino acids. Germline CDR1 SGHNT, CDR2 YYREEE (reference sequence). Deletions cut 4 bases from V and 4 bases from J, with 12 bases between. The CDR3 protein is CASSIDTQNQPQHF. Here the CDR3 DNA reads TGTGCCAGCAGCATCGACACCCAAAATCAGCCCCAGCATTTT. Looking up the rest from reference TRBV5-4 and TRBJ1-5 gives the full variable domain: ETGVTQSPTHLIKTRGQQVTLRCSSQSGHNTVSWYQQALGQGPQFIFQYYREEENGRGNFPPRFSGLQFPNYSSELNVNALELDDSALYLCASSIDTQNQPQHFGDGTRLSIL.

The V call is TRBV4-1, the J call TRBJ1-2; D is undetermined. Germline values: CDR1 MGHRA, CDR2 YSYEKL. This CDR3 comprises 16 residues. With 7 bases removed from V and 4 bases from J, the gap between germline ends came to 22 bases. In DNA form, the CDR3 reads TGCGCCAGCAATCAAAATGGGAGGGCCGACACCTATGGCTACACCTTC. Translation gives CASNQNGRADTYGYTF.